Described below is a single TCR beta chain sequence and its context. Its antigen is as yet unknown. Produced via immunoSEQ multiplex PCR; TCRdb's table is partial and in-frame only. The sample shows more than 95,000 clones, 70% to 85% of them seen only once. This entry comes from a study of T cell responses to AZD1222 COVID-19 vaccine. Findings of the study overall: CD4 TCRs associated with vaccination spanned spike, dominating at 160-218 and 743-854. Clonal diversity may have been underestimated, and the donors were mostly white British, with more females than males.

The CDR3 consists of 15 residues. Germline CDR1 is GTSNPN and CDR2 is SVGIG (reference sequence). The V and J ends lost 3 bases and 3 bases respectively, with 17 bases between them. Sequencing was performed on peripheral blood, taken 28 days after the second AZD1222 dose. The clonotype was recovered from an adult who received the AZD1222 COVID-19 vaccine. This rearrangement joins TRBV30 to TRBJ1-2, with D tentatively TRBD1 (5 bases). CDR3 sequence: CAWSPGAGPYYGYTF. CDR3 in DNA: TGTGCCTGGAGCCCCGGGGCGGGGCCTTACTATGGCTACACCTTC.